This T cell receptor beta chain was identified in a study of spatial heterogeneity in lung cancer. Study summary: TCR transcript counts in tumor regions correlated strongly with a T cell module score from matched bulk RNA-seq.

Study-wide results and limits: Counts of expanded intratumoral alpha and beta TCRs tracked tumor mutation counts.

Documented time point: sample taken at primary tumor resection. There were roughly 72 donors, all of them untreated patients with early-stage non-small cell lung cancer. Whole RNA was taken from tumor, nontumor lung or frozen PBMC; it was then sequenced unsorted. The presence of a unique molecular identifier marked each TCR cDNA molecule. TCRdb reprocessed the 5' RACE reads via MiXCR and lists one record per CDR3 protein. Of about 2,000 distinct CDR3 sequences detected, about 7.7% appear once; the ten largest clones hold approximately 22%. This CDR3 is 14 amino acids long. Germline V gene lookup returns CDR1 MNHEY and CDR2 SVGEGT. Trimming at V came to 7 bases and at J to 3 bases, leaving 7 bases not matched to a gene. This clonotype was seen many times. Antigen unknown.

The sequences come from lung tumor tissue, collected at surgery. This receptor was taken from a male donor with early-stage non-small cell lung cancer. The rearrangement joins TRBV6-2 or TRBV6-3 to TRBJ2-3; 7 positions match TRBD1. CDR3 sequence reads: CASIQGGFTDTQYF. As DNA, the CDR3 is TGTGCCAGCATCCAAGGGGGCTTTACAGATACGCAGTATTTT.